This T cell receptor (beta chain) was found in a study of T cells in Graves' hyperthyroidism and ophthalmopathy. Study context: Any treatment followed the collection of peripheral blood at initial diagnosis.

TCR beta CDR3 region amplification was performed from RNA transcripts. TCR CDR3 regions were first amplified by RT-PCR with HTBI primers. MiXCR, applied by TCRdb to the multiplex PCR reads, yields one record per CDR3 protein. The sample consists of 450,000 to 550,000 distinct CDR3 sequences, approximately 24% of them appearing once. The germline V and J ends were trimmed by 3 bases and 2 bases, with 13 bases remaining between them. CDR1 is MNHNS, CDR2 SASEGT, per germline. The CDR3 length is 15 residues. Disease duration was under 3 months in the ophthalmopathy patients, who also had a Clinical Activity Score of at least 3 and a NOSPECS grade of at least 4.

Specimen: blood. This TCR was sampled from a woman aged 30 to 39 with Graves' ophthalmopathy. This chain connects TRBV6-1 to TRBJ1-2, with TRBD1 as a possible D gene (6 bases). CDR3 DNA sequence: TGTGCCAGCAGTGAGGGCCCTGACAGGAACTATGGCTACACCTTC. Its translation is CASSEGPDRNYGYTF.